The next 13 T cell receptor beta chains were all read from a single sample in a study of blood T cells in healthy people across ages. A J-beta primer mix and a sample-barcoded 5' primer were used in a second PCR of about 7 to 12 cycles. TCRdb passed the 5' RACE reads through MiXCR, listing each CDR3 protein once. The table lists about 780,000 distinct CDR3 sequences, about 42% of them singletons. The sample taken for sequencing was blood. Every receptor here comes from a man older than 75 in good health.

The chain combines TRBV4-2 with TRBJ2-3; TRBD2 matches 12 bases. Losses at the gene ends were 4 bases for V and 0 bases for J; bases not matched to a gene: 8. The CDR3 is 18 amino acids. Germline CDR1 is LGHNA and CDR2 is YNFKEQ. The CDR3 sequence is CASSLRSTSGGSTDTQYF. CDR3 nucleotide sequence: TGTGCCAGCAGCCTACGGTCGACTAGCGGGGGAAGCACAGATACGCAGTATTTT.

This sequence joins TRBV7-2 and TRBJ2-1; the D call may be TRBD1 or TRBD2 (5 bases each). There are 14 residues in the CDR3. V lost 4 bases, J lost 7 bases, and 14 bases lay in between. Germline V CDR1 and CDR2: SGHTA, FQGNSA. CDR3 sequence reads: CASSSGTLENEQFF. CDR3 bases: TGTGCCAGCAGCTCCGGGACGCTGGAGAATGAGCAGTTCTTC. Filled out from reference TRBV7-2 and TRBJ2-1, the complete variable domain reads GAGVSQSPSNKVTEKGKDVELRCDPISGHTALYWYRQSLGQGLEFLIYFQGNSAPDKSGLPSDRFSAERTGGSVSTLTIQRTQQEDSAVYLCASSSGTLENEQFFGPGTRLTVL.

The chain employs TRBV24-1 and TRBJ2-1; TRBD1 matches 9 bases. Germline-derived CDR1 and CDR2 are KGHDR and SFDVKD. CDR3 size: 16 residues. The ends lost 6 bases at V and 2 bases at J; junction bases unmatched: 7. The CDR3 DNA sequence: TGTGCCACCAGTACGGGACAGGGCACCCCCTACAATGAGCAGTTCTTC. Its translation is CATSTGQGTPYNEQFF.

V usage is TRBV12-3 or TRBV12-4 and J usage is TRBJ1-5; D is uncertain. V was clipped by 0 bases and J by 4 bases, with 4 bases between them. CDR3 length: 13 residues. The CDR3: CASSLATNQPQHF. DNA of the CDR3: TGTGCCAGCAGTTTAGCCACGAATCAGCCCCAGCATTTT.

This clonotype was observed a few times. The gene calls are TRBV7-9 and TRBJ1-2; D ambiguous. The CDR3 runs 12 residues. The ends were cut back, 5 bases at V and 8 bases at J, with 12 bases in the middle. Germline CDR1 is SEHNR and CDR2 is FQNEAQ (reference sequence). CDR3 residues: CASSPLSVGYTF. The CDR3 bases are TGTGCCAGCAGCCCTCTAAGTGTAGGCTACACCTTC. Combining the CDR3 with reference TRBV7-9 and TRBJ1-2 gives the whole variable domain DTGVSQNPRHKITKRGQNVTFRCDPISEHNRLYWYRQTLGQGPEFLTYFQNEAQLEKSRLLSDRFSAERPKGSFSTLEIQRTEQGDSAMYLCASSPLSVGYTFGSGTRLTVV.

This clonotype was found a few times. The gene calls are TRBV12-3 or TRBV12-4 and TRBJ2-1; tentative D call: TRBD2 (5 bases). The CDR3 is 16 residues long. Trimming stripped 5 bases from V and 10 bases from J, with 24 bases between. The DNA of the CDR3 is TGTGCCAGCAGTCCTCACGGGGATAACCCGGGCAACGAGCAGTTCTTC. It specifies CASSPHGDNPGNEQFF.

The gene calls are TRBV2 and TRBJ2-1, with D perhaps TRBD2 (6 bases). This CDR3 is built from 16 residues. The V end was cut by 2 bases, the J end by 1 base, with 12 bases between. Germline CDR1 is SNHLY and CDR2 is FYNNEI. CDR3 sequence: CASSESRGGSYNEQFF. CDR3 coding DNA: TGTGCCAGCAGTGAATCCCGGGGAGGATCCTACAATGAGCAGTTCTTC.

This clonotype was seen just once. V gene TRBV6-2 or TRBV6-3 combines with J gene TRBJ2-4; 8 bases are a match to TRBD1. The end of the DNA is better explained by TRBJ2-7, so the J call may be wrong. CDR1 and CDR2 from the germline V gene are MNHEY and SVGEGT. This CDR3 is built from 13 residues. The CDR3 region is CASKDRDVYEQYF. In DNA, the CDR3 is TGTGCCAGCAAGGACAGGGACGTCTACGAGCAGTACTTC.

About this clonotype: Possible read error: a much larger clone is one base away. The CDR3: CSARPAGVPYEQYF. In DNA form, the CDR3 reads TGCAGTGCTAGACCCGCCGGGGTACCCTACGAGCAGTACTTC. The rearrangement joins TRBV20-1 to TRBJ2-4; D is perhaps TRBD2 (5 bases). The J call may be wrong; the DNA end is better matched by TRBJ2-7. The CDR3 runs to 14 residues. Germline assignment: CDR1 DFQATT and CDR2 SNEGSKA (reference sequence).

Concerning this clonotype: One end of the junction is discordant with germline, which a read error may explain. The V gene is TRBV7-9, the J gene TRBJ2-5, with TRBD1 matching 9 bases. Germline loops: CDR1 SEHNR, CDR2 FQNEAQ (reference sequence). The length of the CDR3 is 14 residues. CDR3 sequence (DNA): TGTGCCAGCAGCGTACGGACAGGGGAAGATACCCAGTACTTC. Encoded protein: CASSVRTGEDTQYF.

The sample holds many counts of this clonotype. The DNA of the CDR3 is TGTGCCAGCAGCCGACTCTATCAGCGGGAGGGCACAGATACGCAGTATTTT. This translates into CASSRLYQREGTDTQYF. V usage is TRBV7-2 and J usage is TRBJ2-3; 9 nucleotides line up with TRBD2. V lost 5 bases and J lost 1; bases outside the gene matches: 10. This CDR3 region has 17 residues. The germline CDR1 and CDR2 sequences are SGHTA and FQGNSA.

To note about this clonotype: An end of the junction differs from the germline gene, which may be a read error. The rearrangement uses TRBV12-3 or TRBV12-4 and TRBJ1-2; maybe TRBD1 (5 bases). The CDR3 spans 14 residues. The chain's CDR3 is CASSPPPGNYGHTF. The CDR3 nucleotides are TGTGCCAGCAGTCCACCCCCAGGGAACTATGGCCACACCTTC.

V usage is TRBV20-1 and J usage is TRBJ2-3; 9 bases match TRBD2. The CDR3 is made up of 14 amino acids. CDR1 and CDR2 from the germline V gene are DFQATT and SNEGSKA (reference sequence). V was pared by 4 bases and J by 2 bases, with 4 bases of the junction left unmatched. The CDR3 DNA sequence: TGCAGTGCTAATCTAGCGGGGAACACAGATACGCAGTATTTT. Amino acid sequence: CSANLAGNTDTQYF.